This entry lists 21 T cell receptor beta chains sequenced from one sample in a study of PD-1 blockade in classical Hodgkin lymphoma. The time point is: newly diagnosed, previously untreated cHL patient sample. Only in-frame clones appear in the TCRdb table, and some are missing; sequencing was by immunoSEQ multiplex PCR. The data contain about 21,000 clones, less than 95% of them singletons. The specimen was peripheral blood mononuclear cells (PBMCs). The receptors were sampled from a human donor with classical Hodgkin lymphoma.

V and J are TRBV9 and TRBJ2-7; tentative D call: TRBD1 (6 bases). V lost 4 bases, J lost 0 bases, and 14 bases lay in between. Germline assignment: CDR1 SGDLS and CDR2 YYNGEE. The CDR3 extends over 15 amino acids. The CDR3 nucleotides are TGTGCCAGCAGCCCAGGGGCTTATAGCTCCTACGAGCAGTACTTC. It translates to CASSPGAYSSYEQYF.

The J gene is TRBJ1-1, the V gene TRBV7-2, with D unclear. V was trimmed by 1 base and J by 1 base, leaving 4 bases between them. Germline CDR1 reads SGHTA; CDR2 reads FQGNSA. The CDR3 extends over 13 amino acids. The CDR3 protein is CASSLGKNTEAFF. In nucleotides, the CDR3 is TGTGCCAGCAGCTTAGGGAAGAACACTGAAGCTTTCTTT.

This sequence joins TRBV27 and TRBJ2-4; D not resolved. The V and J ends lost 8 bases and 6 bases respectively, with 11 bases between them. This CDR3 contains 12 residues. The germline V gene has CDR1 MNHEY and CDR2 SMNVEV (reference sequence). CDR3 in DNA: TGTGCCAGCGTAACTCCGGGAAACATTCAGTACTTC. It yields the protein CASVTPGNIQYF.

This clone was seen a single time. This sequence joins TRBV7-8 and TRBJ2-7; D not resolved. Per the germline V gene, CDR1 is SGHVS and CDR2 is FQNEAQ. V gave up 1 base and J gave up 1 base, with 8 bases separating them. The CDR3 totals 14 residues. Here the CDR3 reads CASSLVYGSYEQYF. CDR3 DNA sequence: TGTGCCAGCAGCTTAGTTTACGGTTCCTACGAGCAGTACTTC.

This chain connects TRBV25-1 to TRBJ1-1; 7 bases are a match to TRBD1. V dropped 2 bases and J dropped 4; count of bases not matched to a gene: 7. The CDR3 extends over 15 amino acids. Germline loops: CDR1 MGHDK, CDR2 SYGVNS. In nucleotides, the CDR3 is TGTGCCAGCAGTGAAAGACAGGGTGGGGCCACTGAAGCTTTCTTT. As protein: CASSERQGGATEAFF.

The rearrangement links TRBV27 to TRBJ2-5, with 13 bases aligning to TRBD2. The CDR3 length is 15 residues. CDR1 is MNHEY and CDR2 is SMNVEV in the germline V gene (reference sequence). Trimming took 5 bases from V and 5 from J; bases not matched to a gene: 5. The DNA of the CDR3 is TGTGCCAGCAGTAAGGGACTAGCGGGGCCGGAGACCCAGTACTTC. As protein: CASSKGLAGPETQYF.

The chain uses TRBV10-1 and TRBJ1-1; 7 nucleotides line up with TRBD1. The CDR3 extends over 14 amino acids. The V and J ends lost 3 bases and 9 bases, in that order; junction bases with no gene match: 10. Germline V gene data show CDR1 as WNHNN and CDR2 as SYGVQD (reference sequence). Here the CDR3 DNA reads TGCGCCAGCAGTGAAGGAGGATCGGGACAGAAAGCTTTCTTT. Its protein product is CASSEGGSGQKAFF.

The CDR3 is CASSLRTAYGYTF. Written as DNA, the CDR3 is TGTGCCAGCAGCTTAAGGACAGCCTATGGCTACACCTTC. The chain has TRBV5-4 and TRBJ1-2; tentative D call: TRBD1 (6 bases). Trimming removed 2 bases from V and 4 bases from J, with 9 bases in between. This CDR3 has 13 residues. The germline CDR1 and CDR2 sequences are SGHNT and YYREEE (reference sequence).

The chain is built from TRBV7-7 and TRBJ2-7; D possibly matches TRBD1 or TRBD2 (7 bases each). Germline lookup yields CDR1 SSHAT and CDR2 FNYEAQ (reference sequence). V lost 1 base, J lost 6 bases, and 13 bases lay in between. The CDR3 length is 14 residues. This chain's CDR3 is CASSLGDSGAEQYF. Here the CDR3 DNA reads TGTGCCAGCAGCTTAGGGGACAGCGGGGCCGAGCAGTACTTC.

This chain connects TRBV5-6 to TRBJ2-3; D is unresolved. This CDR3 comprises 14 residues. Germline-derived CDR1 and CDR2 are SGHDT and YYEEEE. Trimming removed 2 bases from V and 6 bases from J, with 13 bases in between. The CDR3 reads CASSLPGHQDTQYF. The DNA of the CDR3 is TGTGCCAGCAGCTTACCGGGTCACCAGGATACGCAGTATTTT.

J is TRBJ2-5 and V is TRBV4-1; weak D call: TRBD1 (5 bases). V lost 0 bases, J lost 5 bases, and 22 bases lay in between. CDR1 is MGHRA and CDR2 is YSYEKL in the germline V gene. The length of the CDR3 is 18 residues. The CDR3 sequence is CASSQDPPGRGRVETQYF. For the CDR3, the DNA is TGCGCCAGCAGCCAAGATCCCCCCGGTAGGGGCAGGGTGGAGACCCAGTACTTC.

A single count supports this clone. This chain uses TRBV7-7 with TRBJ2-5, with TRBD2 as a possible D gene (6 bases). V lost 3 bases, J lost 7 bases, and 12 bases lay in between. The CDR3 covers 13 residues. Germline CDR1 and CDR2: SSHAT and FNYEAQ (reference sequence). The CDR3 spells CASSLGGRVTQYF. Written as DNA, the CDR3 is TGTGCCAGCAGCTTGGGGGGTCGGGTGACCCAGTACTTC.

The chain joins TRBV4-1 to TRBJ1-1, with no clear D. The V end lost 0 bases, the J end lost 0 bases, and 11 bases lay between the germline ends. The germline V gene encodes CDR1 MGHRA and CDR2 YSYEKL. This CDR3 comprises 16 residues. CDR3 region: CASSQDYAALNTEAFF. Here the CDR3 DNA reads TGCGCCAGCAGCCAAGATTACGCGGCCTTGAACACTGAAGCTTTCTTT.

The chain recombines TRBV14 with TRBJ2-2; D uncertain. This CDR3 has 15 amino acids. V gave up 1 base and J gave up 3 bases, with 9 bases separating them. Germline loops: CDR1 SGHDN, CDR2 FVKESK. The chain's CDR3 is CASSQGNIYTGELFF. CDR3 sequence (DNA): TGTGCCAGCAGCCAAGGAAACATCTACACCGGGGAGCTGTTTTTT.

The chain combines TRBV5-4 with TRBJ1-2; D call uncertain. The CDR3 spans 14 residues. The germline V and J ends were trimmed by 0 bases and 1 base, with 7 bases remaining between them. Germline V lookup: CDR1 SGHNT, CDR2 YYREEE (reference sequence). CDR3 residues: CASSLGGSNYGYTF. DNA for the CDR3: TGTGCCAGCAGCTTGGGAGGTAGTAACTATGGCTACACCTTC.

On this clone itself: The junction does not match germline at one end; this may be a read error. The gene calls are TRBV14 and TRBJ2-1; D possibly corresponds to TRBD2 (6 bases). Germline-derived CDR1 and CDR2 are SGHDN and FVKESK. The CDR3 is made up of 13 amino acids. CDR3 region: CASNQGWRRVQFF. CDR3 DNA sequence: TGTGCCAGCAACCAAGGTTGGCGGAGGGTGCAGTTCTTC.

CDR3 nucleotide sequence: TGTGCCAGCGATCGTGGAAACACCATATATTTT. Amino acids: CASDRGNTIYF. J is TRBJ1-3 and V is TRBV6-6; D is uncertain. Germline CDR1 MNHNY, CDR2 SVGAGI (reference sequence). Deletions cut 8 bases from V and 3 bases from J, with 5 bases between. The CDR3 sequence is 11 residues long.

V is TRBV6-6 and J is TRBJ2-7, with 7 positions matching TRBD1. Germline V gives CDR1 MNHNY, CDR2 SVGAGI (reference sequence). The junction had 13 bases not matched to a gene; V was cut back by 6 bases and J by 5 bases. This CDR3 region has 15 residues. DNA of the CDR3: TGTGCCAGCAGCCAAGCCCGACAGGGCGCCGACGAGCAGTACTTC. This encodes CASSQARQGADEQYF.

The rearrangement joins TRBV7-3 to TRBJ2-3; 12 positions agree with TRBD2. The CDR3 loop spans 17 amino acids. With 5 bases clipped from V and 0 bases from J, the junction kept 6 bases outside the gene matches. In germline, CDR1 is SGHTA, CDR2 FQGTGA. The CDR3 spells CASSPQGLAGSTDTQYF. The CDR3 DNA reads TGTGCCAGCAGCCCTCAGGGACTAGCGGGTAGCACAGATACGCAGTATTTT.

The CDR3 DNA follows: TGTGCCAGTACCCATGGGATCAGGATCACAGATACGCAGTATTTT. Amino acid sequence: CASTHGIRITDTQYF. The chain has TRBV19 and TRBJ2-3; no firm D call. Per germline, CDR1 LNHDA and CDR2 SQIVND (reference sequence). The CDR3 is 15 amino acids. The V and J ends lost 7 bases and 2 bases respectively, with 16 bases between them.

The rearrangement joins TRBV20-1 to TRBJ2-7; D is uncertain. The CDR3 has 9 amino acids. The V gene lost 6 bases and the J gene lost 6 bases, with 6 bases spanning the gap. Germline V gene data show CDR1 as DFQATT and CDR2 as SNEGSKA (reference sequence). The CDR3 DNA sequence: TGCAGTGCCCTCTCCGAGCAGTACTTC. It is translated as CSALSEQYF.